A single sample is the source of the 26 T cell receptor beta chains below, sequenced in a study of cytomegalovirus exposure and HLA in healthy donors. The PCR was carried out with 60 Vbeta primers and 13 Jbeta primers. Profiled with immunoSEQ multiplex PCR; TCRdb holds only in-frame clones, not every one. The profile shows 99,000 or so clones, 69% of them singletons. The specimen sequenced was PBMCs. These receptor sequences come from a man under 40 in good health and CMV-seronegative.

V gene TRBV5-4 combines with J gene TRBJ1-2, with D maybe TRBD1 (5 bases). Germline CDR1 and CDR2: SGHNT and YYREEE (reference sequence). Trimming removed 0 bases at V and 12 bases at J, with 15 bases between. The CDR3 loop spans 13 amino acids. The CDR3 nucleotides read TGTGCCAGCAGCTTGGTCGGGACTATGAACCACACCTTC. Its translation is CASSLVGTMNHTF.

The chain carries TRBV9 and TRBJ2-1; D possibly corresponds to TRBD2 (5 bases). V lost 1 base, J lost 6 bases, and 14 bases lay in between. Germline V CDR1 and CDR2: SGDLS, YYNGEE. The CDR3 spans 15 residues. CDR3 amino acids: CASSVWPNGGNEQFF. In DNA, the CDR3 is TGTGCCAGCAGCGTATGGCCAAACGGAGGCAATGAGCAGTTCTTC.

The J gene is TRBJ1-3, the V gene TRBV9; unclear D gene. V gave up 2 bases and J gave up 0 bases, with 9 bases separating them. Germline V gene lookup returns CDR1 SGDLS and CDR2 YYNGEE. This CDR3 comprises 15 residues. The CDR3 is CASSVEGTSGNTIYF. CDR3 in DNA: TGTGCCAGCAGCGTCGAGGGAACCTCTGGAAACACCATATATTTT.

CDR3 amino acids: CASSPDLALSYEQYF. The CDR3 nucleotides are TGTGCCAGCAGCCCAGATCTAGCGCTCTCCTACGAGCAGTACTTC. This chain links TRBV7-2 with TRBJ2-5; D might be TRBD2 (6 bases). Near its end, the DNA agrees better with TRBJ2-7, so the J call may be wrong. Germline CDR1 SGHTA, CDR2 FQGNSA. The CDR3 consists of 15 residues.

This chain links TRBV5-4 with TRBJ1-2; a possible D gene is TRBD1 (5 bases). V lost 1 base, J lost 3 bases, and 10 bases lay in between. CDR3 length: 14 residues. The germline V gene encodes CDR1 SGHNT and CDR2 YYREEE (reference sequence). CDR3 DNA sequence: TGTGCCAGCAGCTTGAGGTCGGGGGACTATGGCTACACCTTC. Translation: CASSLRSGDYGYTF.

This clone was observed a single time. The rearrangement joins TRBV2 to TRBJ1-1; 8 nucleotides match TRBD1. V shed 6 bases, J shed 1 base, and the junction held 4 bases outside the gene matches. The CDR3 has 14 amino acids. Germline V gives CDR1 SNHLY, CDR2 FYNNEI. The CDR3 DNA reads TGTGCCAGCAGCAGGGGGCCCCCGAACACTGAAGCTTTCTTT. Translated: CASSRGPPNTEAFF.

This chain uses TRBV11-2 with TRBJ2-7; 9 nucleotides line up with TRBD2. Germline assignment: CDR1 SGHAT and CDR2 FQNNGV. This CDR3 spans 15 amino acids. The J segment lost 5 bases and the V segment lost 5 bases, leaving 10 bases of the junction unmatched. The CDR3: CASSPIAGAHHEQYF. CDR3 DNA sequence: TGTGCCAGCAGCCCGATAGCGGGAGCCCACCACGAGCAGTACTTC. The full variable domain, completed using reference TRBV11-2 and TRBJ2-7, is EAGVAQSPRYKIIEKRQSVAFWCNPISGHATLYWYQQILGQGPKLLIQFQNNGVVDDSQLPKDRFSAERLKGVDSTLKIQPAKLEDSAVYLCASSPIAGAHHEQYFGPGTRLTVT.

The CDR3 coding sequence is TGTGCCAGCAGCTCAACAGGGGGCGGAGCAACTAATGAAAAACTGTTTTTT. Its translation is CASSSTGGGATNEKLFF. The chain is built from TRBV7-9 and TRBJ1-4; 9 nucleotides match TRBD1. The CDR3 length is 17 residues. The ends lost 4 bases at V and 0 bases at J; junction bases unmatched: 6. Germline loops: CDR1 SEHNR, CDR2 FQNEAQ (reference sequence).

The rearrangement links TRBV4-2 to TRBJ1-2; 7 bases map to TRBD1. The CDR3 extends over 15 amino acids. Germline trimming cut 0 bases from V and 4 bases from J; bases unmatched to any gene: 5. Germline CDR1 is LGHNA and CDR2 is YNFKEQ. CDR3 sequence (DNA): TGTGCCAGCAGCCAAGATCTGACAGGGTCCTATGGCTACACCTTC. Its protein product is CASSQDLTGSYGYTF.

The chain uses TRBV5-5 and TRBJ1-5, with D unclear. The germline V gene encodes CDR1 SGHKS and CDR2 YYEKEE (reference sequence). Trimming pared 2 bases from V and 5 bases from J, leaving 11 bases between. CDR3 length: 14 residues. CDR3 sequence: CASSLSPTDQPQHF. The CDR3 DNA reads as TGTGCCAGCAGCTTATCCCCAACGGATCAGCCCCAGCATTTT.

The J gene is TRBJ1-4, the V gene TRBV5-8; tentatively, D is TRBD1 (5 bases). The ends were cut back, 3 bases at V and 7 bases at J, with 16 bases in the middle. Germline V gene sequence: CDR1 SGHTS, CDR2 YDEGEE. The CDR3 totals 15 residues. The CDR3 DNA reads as TGTGCCAGCAGCTCGGGGCGGGAGAAGCTTGAAAAACTGTTTTTT. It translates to CASSSGREKLEKLFF.

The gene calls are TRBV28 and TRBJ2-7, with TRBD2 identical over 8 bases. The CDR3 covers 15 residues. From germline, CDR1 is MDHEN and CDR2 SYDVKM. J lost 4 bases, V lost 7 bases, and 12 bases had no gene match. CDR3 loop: CASIPGLALPYEQYF. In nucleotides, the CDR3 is TGTGCCAGCATTCCCGGACTAGCATTACCTTACGAGCAGTACTTC.

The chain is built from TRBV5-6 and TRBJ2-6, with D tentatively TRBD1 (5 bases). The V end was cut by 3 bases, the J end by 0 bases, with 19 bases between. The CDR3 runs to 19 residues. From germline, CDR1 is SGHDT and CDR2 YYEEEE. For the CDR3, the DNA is TGTGCCAGCAGCTGGGGCCCGGGTGGACAAGACTCTGGGGCCAACGTCCTGACTTTC. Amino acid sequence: CASSWGPGGQDSGANVLTF.

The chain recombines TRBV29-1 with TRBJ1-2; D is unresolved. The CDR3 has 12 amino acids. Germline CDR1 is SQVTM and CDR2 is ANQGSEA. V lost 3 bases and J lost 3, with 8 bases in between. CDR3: CSVDEGYYGYTF. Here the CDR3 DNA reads TGCAGCGTTGACGAGGGATACTATGGCTACACCTTC.

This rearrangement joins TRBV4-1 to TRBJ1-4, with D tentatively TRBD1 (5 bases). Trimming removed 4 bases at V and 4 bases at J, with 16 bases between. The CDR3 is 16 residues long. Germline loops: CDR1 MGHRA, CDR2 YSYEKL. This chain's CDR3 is CASSPGAGVVNEKLFF. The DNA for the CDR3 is TGCGCCAGCAGCCCTGGGGCGGGGGTAGTTAATGAAAAACTGTTTTTT.

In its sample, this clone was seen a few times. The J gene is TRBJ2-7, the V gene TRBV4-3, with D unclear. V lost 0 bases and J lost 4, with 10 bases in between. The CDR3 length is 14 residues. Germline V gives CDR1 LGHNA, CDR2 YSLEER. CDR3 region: CASSQEGQDYEQYF. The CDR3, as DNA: TGCGCCAGCAGCCAAGAAGGCCAGGATTACGAGCAGTACTTC.

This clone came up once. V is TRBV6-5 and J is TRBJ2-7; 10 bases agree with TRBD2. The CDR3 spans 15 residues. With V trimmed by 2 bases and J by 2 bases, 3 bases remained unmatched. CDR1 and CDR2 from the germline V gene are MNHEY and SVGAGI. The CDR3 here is CASSYASGGTYEQYF. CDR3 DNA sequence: TGTGCCAGCAGTTACGCTAGCGGGGGTACCTACGAGCAGTACTTC.

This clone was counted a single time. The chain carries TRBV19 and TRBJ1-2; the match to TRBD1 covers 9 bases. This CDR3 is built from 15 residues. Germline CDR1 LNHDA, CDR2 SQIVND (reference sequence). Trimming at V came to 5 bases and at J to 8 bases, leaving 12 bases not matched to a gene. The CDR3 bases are TGTGCCAGTAGTCCTGTCGTGGGACAGGGCACCGGCTACACCTTC. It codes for CASSPVVGQGTGYTF.

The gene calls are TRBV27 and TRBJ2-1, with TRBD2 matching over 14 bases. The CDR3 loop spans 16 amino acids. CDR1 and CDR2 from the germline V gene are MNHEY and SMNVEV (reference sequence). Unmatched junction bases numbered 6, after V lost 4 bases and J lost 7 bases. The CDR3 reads CASSSPGTSGSNEQFF. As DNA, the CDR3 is TGTGCCAGCAGTTCGCCCGGGACTAGCGGGAGTAATGAGCAGTTCTTC.

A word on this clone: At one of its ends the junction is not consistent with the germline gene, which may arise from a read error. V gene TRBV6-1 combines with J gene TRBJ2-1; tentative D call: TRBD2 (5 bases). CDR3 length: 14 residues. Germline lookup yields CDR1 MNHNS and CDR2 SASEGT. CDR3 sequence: CASSEGTSYDEQFF. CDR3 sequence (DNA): TGTGCCAGCAGTGAAGGGACTTCCTACGATGAGCAGTTCTTC.

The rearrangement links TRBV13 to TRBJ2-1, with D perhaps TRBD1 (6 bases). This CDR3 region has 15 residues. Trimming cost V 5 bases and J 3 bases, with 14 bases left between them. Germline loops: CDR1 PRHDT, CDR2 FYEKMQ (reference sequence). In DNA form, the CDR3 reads TGTGCCAGCAGCGATGGACAGAGAGTCTACAATGAGCAGTTCTTC. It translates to CASSDGQRVYNEQFF.

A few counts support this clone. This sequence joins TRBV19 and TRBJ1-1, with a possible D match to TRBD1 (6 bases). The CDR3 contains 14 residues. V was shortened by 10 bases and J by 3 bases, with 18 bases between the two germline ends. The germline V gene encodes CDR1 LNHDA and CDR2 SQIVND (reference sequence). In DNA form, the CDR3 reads TGTGCCACCTCAAGGGGGATCAGGGACACTGAAGCTTTCTTT. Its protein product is CATSRGIRDTEAFF.

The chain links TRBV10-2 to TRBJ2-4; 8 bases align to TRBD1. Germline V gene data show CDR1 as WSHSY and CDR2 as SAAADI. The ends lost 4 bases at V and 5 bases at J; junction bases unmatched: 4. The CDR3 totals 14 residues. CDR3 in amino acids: CASSVTGGQNIQYF. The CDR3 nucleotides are TGCGCCAGCAGTGTCACAGGGGGTCAAAACATTCAGTACTTC.

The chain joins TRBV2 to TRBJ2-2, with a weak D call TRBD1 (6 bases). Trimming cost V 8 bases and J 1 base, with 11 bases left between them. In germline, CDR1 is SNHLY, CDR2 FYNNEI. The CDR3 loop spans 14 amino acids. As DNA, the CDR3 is TGTGCCAGCCACCTGACAGGGAACACCGGGGAGCTGTTTTTT. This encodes CASHLTGNTGELFF. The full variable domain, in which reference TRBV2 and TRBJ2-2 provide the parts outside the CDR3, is EPEVTQTPSHQVTQMGQEVILRCVPISNHLYFYWYRQILGQKVEFLVSFYNNEISEKSEIFDDQFSVERPDGSNFTLKIRSTKLEDSAMYFCASHLTGNTGELFFGEGSRLTVL.

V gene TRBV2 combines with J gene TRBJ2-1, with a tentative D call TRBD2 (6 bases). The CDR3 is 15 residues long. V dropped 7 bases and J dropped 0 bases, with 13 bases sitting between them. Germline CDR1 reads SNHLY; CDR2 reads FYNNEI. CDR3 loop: CASKWTTSSYNEQFF. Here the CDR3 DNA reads TGTGCCAGCAAATGGACTACGAGCTCCTACAATGAGCAGTTCTTC.

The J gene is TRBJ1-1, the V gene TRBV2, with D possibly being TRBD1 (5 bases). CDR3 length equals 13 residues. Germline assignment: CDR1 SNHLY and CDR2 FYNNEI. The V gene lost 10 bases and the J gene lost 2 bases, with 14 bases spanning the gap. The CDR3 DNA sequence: TGTGCCATTCGGATTCAGGGAAACACTGAAGCTTTCTTT. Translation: CAIRIQGNTEAFF.